Listed below are T cell receptor beta chains from one sample, sequenced in a study of CD8 T cells in Susac syndrome. TCRdb redid the calling of the immunoSEQ multiplex PCR reads with MiXCR, one entry per CDR3 protein. This sample carries 120,000 to 150,000 distinct CDR3 sequences, less than 95% of them seen once, and the ten largest clones take over 0.07%. The sequenced sample consisted of CD4+ T cells from PBMCs. These receptors were obtained from a human donor in good health. Each CDR3 is given without its conserved first and last residue.

TRBJ2-3,TRBV12-3/TRBV12-4,9,ASSLMLTQY
TRBJ2-1,TRBV5-1,12,ASSQRGGRGEQF
TRBJ1-1,TRBV12-3/TRBV12-4,12,ASSLRSFGTEAF
TRBJ2-3,TRBV7-2,13,ASSSSGRVEDTQY
TRBJ2-1,TRBV4-1,19,ASSHKNPGLAGRSAYNEQF
TRBJ2-1,TRBV3-1,15,ASSQSPGTSGHNEQF
TRBJ2-1,TRBV7-9,11,ASGLPSAGEQF
TRBJ2-2,TRBV2,12,ASKGSPNTGELF
TRBJ2-1,TRBV4-1,12,ASSRHPKGNEQF
TRBJ1-2,TRBV5-1,12,ASSLQGQGYGYT
TRBJ2-5,TRBV19,14,ASSIWTSGKQETQY
TRBJ1-1,TRBV30,12,AWTATSSNTEAF
TRBJ1-2,TRBV20-1,12,SAVGGVSDYGYT
TRBJ1-2,TRBV24-1,11,ATSRTGEGGYT
TRBJ2-5,TRBV24-1,12,ATRGPTGSETQY
TRBJ1-3,TRBV9,12,ASSVAGTGNTIY
TRBJ1-1,TRBV19,13,ASSLARGVNTEAF
TRBJ2-5,TRBV2,13,ASSRTSGKGETQY
TRBJ1-3,TRBV12-3/TRBV12-4,8,ASSINTIY
TRBJ2-7,TRBV12-3/TRBV12-4,11,ASGTGVSYEQY
TRBJ2-1,TRBV7-8,12,ASSLVASKGEQF
TRBJ1-1,TRBV24-1,12,ATSDLLGNTEAF
TRBJ2-2,TRBV4-1,14,ASSPRMVLDTGELF
TRBJ1-5,TRBV6-1,11,ASSPGYNQPQH
TRBJ1-3,TRBV15,14,ATSSLPGKKGNTIY
TRBJ1-2,TRBV19,11,ASSPGTDYGYT
TRBJ2-1,TRBV2,12,ASSGGGSYNEQF
TRBJ2-5,TRBV28,16,ASSSPGLAEGFVTTQY
TRBJ2-3,TRBV5-1,20,ASSLAEIAGALTGETTDTQY
TRBJ1-5,TRBV2,11,ASSQGPIQPQH
TRBJ2-1,TRBV6-1,15,ASRRSPGLSSYNEQF
TRBJ2-4,TRBV2,11,ASRQEGKNIQY
TRBJ2-1,TRBV2,13,ASSDGLGSYNEQF
TRBJ2-1,TRBV9,12,ASSVGGEESEQF
TRBJ1-1,TRBV30,12,AWVSGTGNTEAF
TRBJ2-1,TRBV12-3/TRBV12-4,12,ASRTTIAGGEQF
TRBJ1-4,TRBV5-4,12,ASSLAGLGEKLF
TRBJ1-1,TRBV20-1,10,SANPGNTEAF
TRBJ2-5,TRBV12-3/TRBV12-4,12,ASSSTSGKETQY
TRBJ2-1,TRBV3-1,16,ASSQDPLIAGGNNEQF
TRBJ1-5,TRBV19,14,ASSIRDRVKNQPQH
TRBJ1-2,TRBV12-3/TRBV12-4,12,ASSLDGAGYGYT
TRBJ1-4,TRBV6-6,12,ASTWTTTNEKLF
TRBJ2-7,TRBV3-1,18,ASSQSPGLAGGPGSYEQY
TRBJ1-2,TRBV10-3,13,ATSGGGPRGYGYT
TRBJ1-4,TRBV6-6,12,ASRRAGEAEKLF
TRBJ2-1,TRBV20-1,10,SASRVSSEQF
TRBJ1-1,TRBV12-3/TRBV12-4,11,ASSQKVNTEAF
TRBJ2-5,TRBV5-1,12,ASSLLTSLETQY
TRBJ1-1,TRBV29-1,11,STRTDMNTEAF
TRBJ2-7,TRBV20-1,12,SARGSSGRFEQY
TRBJ1-2,TRBV6-2/TRBV6-3,12,ASSMTQGANGYT
TRBJ2-1,TRBV29-1,15,SVVLFSGSPLYNEQF
TRBJ1-4,TRBV7-9,13,ASSPQGGTNEKLF
TRBJ2-5,TRBV20-1,11,SARVAGEGTQY
TRBJ2-1,TRBV3-1,12,ASSPVAYYNEQF
TRBJ1-2,TRBV5-1,12,ASSLQGTNYGYT
TRBJ1-1,TRBV9,13,ASSVRDRGLTEAF
TRBJ2-2,TRBV6-6,14,ASSSLAGGPSGELF